The 18 T cell receptor beta chains below come from one sample, sequenced in a study of glioma-infiltrating T cells after dendritic cell vaccination (dated by TCRdb to the mid-2010s). Libraries were made using the immunoSEQ multiplex PCR assay. As stored in TCRdb, this immuneACCESS dataset retains in-frame rearrangements with V and J assigned. A fraction of the clones does not appear; measured against another copy, unresolved V genes explain less than half of the discrepancy, and the remainder lacks a known reason. The sample table shows some 78,000 clones, and roughly 85% are seen once. The top ten clones comprise around 9.3% of the sample. Taken with the paper, the label for time point translates to: after dendritic cell vaccination, including at tumor progression/relapse. Sequenced material: blood, taken after dendritic cell vaccination. Receptors originate from a human donor with glioblastoma.

The V and J genes are TRBV18 and TRBJ2-3, with D unresolved. Between the trimmed V and J ends, which lost 4 bases and 2 bases, there was a span of 7 bases. The CDR3 contains 13 residues. Germline values: CDR1 KGHSH, CDR2 LQKENI. CDR3 nucleotides: TGTGCCAGCTCACAGAGAGTCACAGATACGCAGTATTTT. Protein: CASSQRVTDTQYF.

The chain recombines TRBV6-5 with TRBJ2-7, with D perhaps matching TRBD2 (6 bases). Germline CDR1 and CDR2: MNHEY and SVGAGI. V lost 8 bases to trimming and J lost 7 bases, with 24 bases between them. CDR3 length equals 15 residues. The CDR3 spells CASSLGGMSPREQYF. CDR3 coding DNA: TGTGCCAGCTCCTTGGGCGGGATGTCTCCCCGGGAGCAGTACTTC.

The rearrangement links TRBV7-8 to TRBJ2-7; TRBD1 might be the D (5 bases). The CDR3 is 15 amino acids. CDR1 and CDR2 from the germline V gene are SGHVS and FQNEAQ. Trimming pared 1 base from V and 0 bases from J, leaving 10 bases between. CDR3 sequence: CASSLETEYSYEQYF. Written as DNA, the CDR3 is TGTGCCAGCAGCTTAGAGACAGAATACTCCTACGAGCAGTACTTC.

V and J are TRBV30 and TRBJ1-1; a weak D match, TRBD1 (6 bases). This CDR3 has 15 amino acids. Germline CDR1 GTSNPN, CDR2 SVGIG (reference sequence). The V end lost 4 bases, the J end lost 5 bases, and 20 bases lay between the germline ends. The CDR3 DNA reads as TGTGCCTGGACTGAGGTGGTAAGGGGGGGGACTGAAGCTTTCTTT. This translates into CAWTEVVRGGTEAFF.

This clone has more than one count but fewer than ten. The J gene is TRBJ1-2, the V gene TRBV29-1; tentative D call: TRBD1 (5 bases). The CDR3 is made up of 12 amino acids. V was clipped by 0 bases and J by 8 bases, with 10 bases between them. The germline gives CDR1 SQVTM, CDR2 ANQGSEA. The CDR3 DNA reads TGCAGCGTTGAAGATGAGGGACTCGGCTACACCTTC. Its protein is CSVEDEGLGYTF.

The chain combines TRBV28 with TRBJ2-7, with D perhaps TRBD2 (6 bases). CDR3 size: 15 residues. The germline V gene encodes CDR1 MDHEN and CDR2 SYDVKM. Trimming removed 3 bases at V and 0 bases at J, with 12 bases between. CDR3 DNA sequence: TGTGCCAGCAGTTTTCCCCGGGGGTCCTCCTACGAGCAGTACTTC. Translated: CASSFPRGSSYEQYF.

The chain recombines TRBV6-1 with TRBJ1-5, with D tentatively TRBD1 (5 bases). V shed 4 bases and J shed 6 bases, with 13 bases lying between them. CDR3 length: 14 residues. Germline values: CDR1 MNHNS, CDR2 SASEGT. The CDR3 DNA follows: TGTGCCAGCAGTGGTGGGGGGGTCGGTCAGCCCCAGCATTTT. It yields the protein CASSGGGVGQPQHF.

The chain combines TRBV25-1 with TRBJ1-2; 10 bases align to TRBD1. This CDR3 is 15 amino acids long. J gave up 10 bases and V 1 base, and 9 bases lay outside the gene matches. The V gene's germline CDR1 is MGHDK and CDR2 SYGVNS. CDR3 nucleotides: TGTGCCAGCAGTGAATGGACAGGGGGATTTTCTGTCTACACCTTC. Translated, it gives CASSEWTGGFSVYTF.

V is TRBV7-9 and J is TRBJ1-2; maybe TRBD1 (5 bases). The CDR3 totals 14 residues. Germline lookup yields CDR1 SEHNR and CDR2 FQNEAQ (reference sequence). With 1 base removed from V and 6 bases from J, the gap between germline ends came to 12 bases. The CDR3, as DNA: TGTGCCAGCAGCTTAGTTGGGGGGACGGATGGCTACACCTTC. The encoded protein is CASSLVGGTDGYTF.

The chain is built from TRBV15 and TRBJ2-7, with 12 bases fitting TRBD2. The CDR3 is 15 residues long. V trimming: 4 bases; J trimming: 1 base; junction bases outside the gene matches: 2. Germline lookup yields CDR1 LNHNV and CDR2 YYDKDF (reference sequence). The CDR3 loop is CATSKGTSGSYEQYF. CDR3 in DNA: TGTGCCACCAGCAAAGGGACTAGCGGGTCCTACGAGCAGTACTTC. Full variable domain (outside the CDR3, taken from reference TRBV15 and TRBJ2-7): DAMVIQNPRYQVTQFGKPVTLSCSQTLNHNVMYWYQQKSSQAPKLLFHYYDKDFNNEADTPDNFQSRRPNTSFCFLDIRSPGLGDTAMYLCATSKGTSGSYEQYFGPGTRLTVT.

The V call is TRBV13, the J call TRBJ2-3; 7 bases fit TRBD2. Germline values: CDR1 PRHDT, CDR2 FYEKMQ (reference sequence). With 5 bases clipped from V and 1 base from J, the junction kept 3 bases outside the gene matches. The CDR3 is made up of 14 amino acids. In nucleotides, the CDR3 is TGTGCCAGCAGCGTCCGGGGGGGCACAGATACGCAGTATTTT. Amino acids: CASSVRGGTDTQYF.

V is TRBV19 and J is TRBJ1-5; 7 nucleotides line up with TRBD1. Germline lookup yields CDR1 LNHDA and CDR2 SQIVND (reference sequence). The CDR3 totals 18 residues. Trimming took 7 bases from V and 0 from J; bases not matched to a gene: 15. The CDR3 sequence: CASKRDRVNSNSNQPQHF. The CDR3 DNA reads as TGTGCCAGTAAGCGAGACAGGGTCAATTCCAATAGCAATCAGCCCCAGCATTTT.

CDR3 in amino acids: CASSAGSGEKLFF. The CDR3 DNA is TGTGCCAGCAGTGCCGGGAGCGGGGAAAAACTGTTTTTT. V is TRBV6-5 and J is TRBJ1-4; no firm D call. CDR3 length: 13 amino acids. V lost 5 bases to trimming and J lost 8 bases, with 12 bases between them. Germline assignment: CDR1 MNHEY and CDR2 SVGAGI.

V gene TRBV5-1 combines with J gene TRBJ2-2; 7 nucleotides line up with TRBD1. V was clipped by 0 bases and J by 9 bases; unmatched bases: 11. The CDR3 runs 16 residues. CDR1 is SGHRS, CDR2 YFSETQ, per germline. In DNA, the CDR3 is TGCGCCAGCAGCTTGGAATCCGACAGGGATCACAGGGAGCTGTTTTTT. This gives the protein CASSLESDRDHRELFF.

V gene TRBV6-5 combines with J gene TRBJ2-7; the match to TRBD2 covers 11 bases. V dropped 2 bases and J dropped 0; count of bases not matched to a gene: 0. CDR1 and CDR2 from the germline V gene are MNHEY and SVGAGI. CDR3 length: 15 amino acids. CDR3 region: CASSYGLAGSYEQYF. The CDR3 coding sequence is TGTGCCAGCAGTTACGGACTAGCGGGCTCCTACGAGCAGTACTTC.

The chain employs TRBV15 and TRBJ1-2, with D unclear. This CDR3 is 14 amino acids long. V was shortened by 1 base and J by 2 bases, with 8 bases between the two germline ends. Germline V gene sequence: CDR1 LNHNV, CDR2 YYDKDF (reference sequence). For the CDR3, the DNA is TGTGCCACCAGCAGAGGTGGAGGAAACTATGGCTACACCTTC. The encoded protein is CATSRGGGNYGYTF.

V is TRBV21-1 and J is TRBJ1-4; the table names TRBD1, a call not compared with the DNA. TRBV21-1 is a recognized pseudogene. This CDR3 contains 21 residues. The CDR3 protein is CASSNPGTGGGTCATNEKLFF. The CDR3 DNA follows: TGTGCCAGCAGCAACCCGGGGACAGGCGGAGGGACCTGCGCAACTAATGAAAAACTGTTTTTT.

The chain recombines TRBV28 with TRBJ2-7, with TRBD1 identical over 11 bases. CDR3 length equals 18 residues. V shed 2 bases and J 2 bases; nucleotides not matched to a gene: 11. CDR1 is MDHEN and CDR2 is SYDVKM in the germline V gene. This CDR3 reads CASSLINAGTGGPYEQYF. In nucleotides, the CDR3 is TGTGCCAGCAGTTTAATAAACGCCGGGACAGGGGGACCCTACGAGCAGTACTTC. Filled out from reference TRBV28 and TRBJ2-7, the complete variable domain reads DVKVTQSSRYLVKRTGEKVFLECVQDMDHENMFWYRQDPGLGLRLIYFSYDVKMKEKGDIPEGYSVSREKKERFSLILESASTNQTSMYLCASSLINAGTGGPYEQYFGPGTRLTVT.